This note documents a single TCR beta chain sequence. TCRdb's table, derived via immunoSEQ multiplex PCR, lists solely in-frame clones and lacks some. The sample consists of around 94,000 clones, around 87% of them appearing once. This entry is derived from a study of OX40 agonist ivuxolimab in advanced cancers. Study background: Each dose-escalation patient presented with hepatocellular carcinoma, melanoma, renal cell or head and neck cancer.

The germline V gene encodes CDR1 LGHNA and CDR2 YSLEER. The CDR3 totals 15 residues. Trimming removed 0 bases from V and 6 bases from J, with 12 bases in between. The chain recombines TRBV4-3 with TRBJ1-5; D might be TRBD1 (5 bases). This sample comprised CD4+ or CD8+ T cells sorted from blood, obtained in a trial of the OX40 agonist ivuxolimab. This TCR was sampled from an adult with an advanced solid tumor such as melanoma, head and neck, liver or kidney cancer. CDR3 nucleotides: TGCGCCAGCAGCCAAGACAGGGCTAGAGGTCAGCCCCAGCATTTT. As protein: CASSQDRARGQPQHF.